The 14 T cell receptor beta chains reported below all come from one sample, sequenced in a study of T cell responses to AZD1222 COVID-19 vaccine. Generated by immunoSEQ multiplex PCR, the TCRdb table keeps only in-frame clones and is missing some. The table includes roughly 130,000 clones, 91% detected once. The sequenced sample was peripheral blood, obtained on day 0 of AZD1222 vaccination. These receptors were obtained from an adult in good health.

This clone has just one count. The chain couples TRBV5-1 to TRBJ1-4, with 9 bases fitting TRBD1. J was trimmed by 10 bases and V by 0 bases; bases with no gene match: 10. The CDR3 extends over 16 amino acids. CDR1 SGHRS and CDR2 YFSETQ come from the germline V gene. The CDR3 DNA follows: TGCGCCAGCAGCTTGGAGAGACAGGGGGGCGTCCGAAAACTGTTTTTT. This codes for CASSLERQGGVRKLFF.

The chain has TRBV19 and TRBJ2-2; D possibly corresponds to TRBD2 (7 bases). CDR1 is LNHDA, CDR2 SQIVND, per germline (reference sequence). The ends were cut back, 7 bases at V and 3 bases at J, with 12 bases in the middle. This CDR3 has 14 amino acids. CDR3 amino acids: CASTEGGDTGELFF. In nucleotides, the CDR3 is TGTGCCAGTACCGAAGGGGGGGACACCGGGGAGCTGTTTTTT.

The CDR3 is CASSLSAPPLAGQGETQYF. CDR3 bases: TGTGCCAGCAGTTTATCGGCCCCCCCTCTAGCGGGACAGGGTGAGACCCAGTACTTC. The genes are TRBV27 and TRBJ2-5; D may match TRBD1 or TRBD2 (9 bases each). Germline lookup yields CDR1 MNHEY and CDR2 SMNVEV (reference sequence). The V and J ends lost 0 bases and 5 bases respectively, with 25 bases between them. The CDR3 loop spans 19 amino acids.

The chain combines TRBV4-1 with TRBJ1-1, with D tentatively TRBD1 (5 bases). The V end lost 3 bases, the J end lost 1 base, and 18 bases lay between the germline ends. Germline CDR1 is MGHRA and CDR2 is YSYEKL. This CDR3 contains 17 residues. This chain's CDR3 is CASSQAGGGIQNTEAFF. The CDR3 DNA reads TGCGCCAGCAGCCAGGCGGGCGGGGGGATTCAGAACACTGAAGCTTTCTTT.

This clone was recorded a few times. This sequence joins TRBV5-4 and TRBJ2-7, with TRBD2 identical over 8 bases. This CDR3 comprises 16 residues. Trimming removed 0 bases from V and 3 bases from J; junction bases left unmatched: 8. CDR1 is SGHNT, CDR2 YYREEE, per germline (reference sequence). Here the CDR3 DNA reads TGTGCCAGCAGCTTGGCCGGGGGTAGCGGGATCTACGAGCAGTACTTC. Amino acid sequence: CASSLAGGSGIYEQYF.

The rearrangement links TRBV7-8 to TRBJ1-1; D ambiguous. Germline V gene data show CDR1 as SGHVS and CDR2 as FQNEAQ. V was shortened by 1 base and J by 1 base, with 10 bases between the two germline ends. The CDR3 totals 15 residues. This chain's CDR3 is CASSLESLGNTEAFF. CDR3 DNA sequence: TGTGCCAGCAGCTTAGAGTCTCTAGGGAACACTGAAGCTTTCTTT. The variable domain in full, with the rest retrieved from reference TRBV7-8 and TRBJ1-1, is GAGVSQSPRYKVAKRGQDVALRCDPISGHVSLFWYQQALGQGPEFLTYFQNEAQLDKSGLPSDRFFAERPEGSVSTLKIQRTQQEDSAVYLCASSLESLGNTEAFFGQGTRLTVV.

The chain combines TRBV10-3 with TRBJ2-2, with 9 positions matching TRBD2. Trimming took 2 bases from V and 5 from J; bases not matched to a gene: 9. There are 17 residues in the CDR3. CDR1 ENHRY and CDR2 SYGVKD come from the germline V gene. Here the CDR3 reads CAISEATSGLGTGELFF. The DNA for the CDR3 is TGTGCCATCAGTGAGGCGACTAGCGGACTCGGAACCGGGGAGCTGTTTTTT.

This chain joins TRBV3-1 (or the pseudogene TRBV3-2) and TRBJ2-1; 9 bases are a match to TRBD2. Germline CDR1 reads LGHDT; CDR2 reads YNNKEL (reference sequence). With 3 bases clipped from V and 5 bases from J, the junction kept 8 bases outside the gene matches. CDR3 size: 16 residues. The CDR3 coding sequence is TGTGCCAGCAGCCAGGTTGGACTAGCGACGGACAATGAGCAGTTCTTC. It specifies CASSQVGLATDNEQFF.

This chain connects TRBV10-3 to TRBJ2-7; 11 nucleotides agree with TRBD2. Per the germline V gene, CDR1 is ENHRY and CDR2 is SYGVKD. Germline trimming cut 5 bases from V and 5 bases from J; bases unmatched to any gene: 2. The CDR3 consists of 13 residues. CDR3 bases: TGTGCCATCAGTACTAGCGGGAGCCACGAGCAGTACTTC. Translation gives CAISTSGSHEQYF.

This clone was observed a single time. The chain has TRBV9 and TRBJ2-1; TRBD2 aligns across 15 bases. This CDR3 is built from 14 residues. Germline V CDR1 and CDR2: SGDLS, YYNGEE. V dropped 4 bases and J dropped 15; count of bases not matched to a gene: 8. Written as DNA, the CDR3 is TGTGCCAGCAGCCCGGGACTAGCGGGAGGCCATATGTTCTTC. Its protein product is CASSPGLAGGHMFF.

This chain uses TRBV2 with TRBJ1-2, with 7 bases matching TRBD1. Germline CDR1 SNHLY, CDR2 FYNNEI. The CDR3 is 14 amino acids. With V trimmed by 8 bases and J by 8 bases, 14 bases remained unmatched. As DNA, the CDR3 is TGTGCCAGCGCGGACAGGATCGGATATGGCGGCTACACCTTC. Translation: CASADRIGYGGYTF.

The chain employs TRBV18 and TRBJ1-2, with D uncertain. In germline, CDR1 is KGHSH, CDR2 LQKENI. This CDR3 is 14 amino acids long. V was shortened by 6 bases and J by 4 bases, with 15 bases between the two germline ends. The CDR3, as DNA: TGTGCCAGCTCCCAGAGAGGGAACGGCTATGGCTACACCTTC. Its translation: CASSQRGNGYGYTF.

The chain carries TRBV15 and TRBJ1-3; no definite D call. Germline CDR1 LNHNV, CDR2 YYDKDF (reference sequence). The CDR3 runs to 15 residues. Trimming left V 0 bases short and J 1 base short, with 7 bases between. Here the CDR3 reads CATSRDSGSGNTIYF. The CDR3, as DNA: TGTGCCACCAGCAGAGATAGCGGGTCTGGAAACACCATATATTTT.

The V gene is TRBV3-1 (or the pseudogene TRBV3-2), the J gene TRBJ2-3; 13 nucleotides agree with TRBD2. CDR3 size: 17 residues. The germline CDR1 and CDR2 sequences are LGHDT and YNNKEL (reference sequence). The V and J ends lost 5 bases and 3 bases, in that order; junction bases with no gene match: 8. CDR3: CASSSPTSGRATDTQYF. The CDR3 DNA is TGTGCCAGCAGCTCTCCCACTAGCGGGAGGGCAACAGATACGCAGTATTTT.